This TCR beta chain was sequenced in a study of blood T cell repertoires in COVID-19. This clone was counted a few times. Clones were sequenced by immunoSEQ multiplex PCR, and TCRdb holds only the in-frame ones, with some missing. The data contain approximately 230,000 clones, roughly 80% of them singletons. CDR1 is SEHNR and CDR2 is FQNEAQ in the germline V gene (reference sequence). The CDR3 has 14 residues. The V end was cut by 6 bases, the J end by 4 bases, with 15 bases between. The V and J genes are TRBV7-9 and TRBJ2-5; tentatively, D is TRBD2 (5 bases). Sequenced: peripheral blood. The receptor was derived from a man older than 75 with acute or convalescent COVID-19. CDR3 DNA: TGTGCCAGCAGAAGAGAGGGATTTGGAGAGACCCAGTACTTC. Its translation: CASRREGFGETQYF.